Following are 20 T cell receptor beta chains from one sample sequenced in a study of CD8 T cells in ankylosing spondylitis. These receptors' antigens are unknown. MiXCR, applied by TCRdb to the 5' RACE reads, yields one record per CDR3 protein. The profile shows approximately 300,000 distinct CDR3 sequences, less than 10% of them singletons. General observations from the study: A TCR beta motif made of roughly eight highly homologous variants seemed typical of ankylosing spondylitis blood.

Sample: blood, either unsorted or a sorted T cell fraction (not recorded which). All receptors come from a male donor with ankylosing spondylitis.

This clonotype came up a few times. This chain links TRBV4-2 with TRBJ1-3; D not resolved. The CDR3 covers 16 residues. The V gene's germline CDR1 is LGHNA and CDR2 YNFKEQ. V lost 0 bases to trimming and J lost 0 bases, with 9 bases between them. CDR3 nucleotides: TGTGCCAGCAGCCAAGATAGGCCGAGCTCTGGAAACACCATATATTTT. It codes for CASSQDRPSSGNTIYF.

This clonotype was detected ten times or more. The chain uses TRBV3-1 and TRBJ2-7; D not certain. The V and J ends lost 5 bases and 4 bases respectively, with 9 bases between them. The CDR3 covers 12 residues. The germline gives CDR1 LGHDT, CDR2 YNNKEL (reference sequence). This CDR3 reads CASSGGLYEQYF. CDR3 nucleotides: TGTGCCAGCAGCGGTGGGTTATACGAGCAGTACTTC.

This clonotype was detected many times. The chain is built from TRBV5-1 and TRBJ1-5; TRBD1 matches at 11 bases. This CDR3 has 16 amino acids. The V gene's germline CDR1 is SGHRS and CDR2 YFSETQ. With 3 bases clipped from V and 3 bases from J, the junction kept 5 bases outside the gene matches. The CDR3 protein is CASSSGTGGNNQPQHF. CDR3 nucleotide sequence: TGCGCCAGCAGCTCTGGGACAGGGGGTAACAATCAGCCCCAGCATTTT.

This chain joins TRBV7-9 and TRBJ2-3; D call uncertain. The V gene lost 2 bases and the J gene lost 0 bases, with 9 bases spanning the gap. There are 15 residues in the CDR3. Germline V gene lookup returns CDR1 SEHNR and CDR2 FQNEAQ (reference sequence). The CDR3 region is CASSLQSVSTDTQYF. CDR3 sequence (DNA): TGTGCCAGCAGCTTACAGTCTGTAAGCACAGATACGCAGTATTTT.

This rearrangement joins TRBV20-1 to TRBJ2-3; TRBD2 agrees at 8 bases. The length of the CDR3 is 15 residues. Per germline, CDR1 DFQATT and CDR2 SNEGSKA (reference sequence). V shed 3 bases and J 2 bases; nucleotides not matched to a gene: 7. DNA of the CDR3: TGCAGTGCTAGCGGTGCGGGAGGAGACACAGATACGCAGTATTTT. Protein product: CSASGAGGDTDTQYF.

This rearrangement joins TRBV14 to TRBJ2-7; 9 positions agree with TRBD1. In germline, CDR1 is SGHDN, CDR2 FVKESK. J gave up 5 bases and V 3 bases, and 8 bases lay outside the gene matches. The CDR3 covers 15 residues. The CDR3 DNA follows: TGTGCCAGCAGCCAGCTCCGGGACAGGGCCCACGAGCAGTACTTC. This codes for CASSQLRDRAHEQYF.

The CDR3 here is CASSPREWGEQYF. In DNA, the CDR3 is TGTGCCAGCAGCCCGCGGGAATGGGGTGAGCAGTACTTC. V usage is TRBV7-9 and J usage is TRBJ2-7, with TRBD2 as a possible D gene (6 bases). This CDR3 comprises 13 residues. CDR1 and CDR2 (germline): SEHNR, FQNEAQ (reference sequence). Deletions cut 5 bases from V and 7 bases from J, with 15 bases between.

This clonotype was counted a few times. The chain is built from TRBV2 and TRBJ2-3; D is uncertain. CDR1 and CDR2 from the germline V gene are SNHLY and FYNNEI. Trimming removed 4 bases from V and 2 bases from J, with 7 bases in between. The CDR3 runs 13 residues. The CDR3 nucleotides read TGTGCCAGCAGTGGGTTGAACACAGATACGCAGTATTTT. Protein: CASSGLNTDTQYF.

This clonotype was seen ten or more times. CDR3 residues: CASSFTSNTGELFF. DNA of the CDR3: TGTGCCAGCAGTTTCACCTCAAACACCGGGGAGCTGTTTTTT. The V gene is TRBV12-3 or TRBV12-4, the J gene TRBJ2-2; D not resolved. This CDR3 is built from 14 residues. V lost 3 bases and J lost 2, with 7 bases in between.

There are many counts of this clonotype. V usage is TRBV29-1 and J usage is TRBJ1-2; a possible D gene is TRBD1 (6 bases). This CDR3 has 13 amino acids. Looked up from germline, CDR1 is SQVTM and CDR2 is ANQGSEA. The CDR3 here is CNVGGGSSYGYTF. CDR3 bases: TGCAACGTCGGGGGGGGCAGCTCGTATGGCTACACCTTC.

This clonotype showed up just once. This may arise from a read error, as a much more abundant clone is one base away. The chain combines TRBV5-1 with TRBJ1-2; D possibly corresponds to TRBD1 (5 bases). Germline loops: CDR1 SGHRS, CDR2 YFSETQ. The CDR3 runs to 14 residues. Here the CDR3 DNA reads TGCGCCAGCAGCGACCGACAGTCTTCCTATGGCTACGCCTTC. Translation gives CASSDRQSSYGYAF.

The DNA for the CDR3 is TGTGCCATCAGACGGGACTACTCCTACGAGCAGTACTTC. Translation: CAIRRDYSYEQYF. The V call is TRBV10-3, the J call TRBJ2-7; TRBD2 matches at 7 bases. In germline, CDR1 is ENHRY, CDR2 SYGVKD. V lost 6 bases, J lost 0 bases, and 2 bases stayed unmatched. This CDR3 spans 13 amino acids.

J is TRBJ2-7 and V is TRBV5-1; D is ambiguous. Germline V CDR1 and CDR2: SGHRS, YFSETQ. V lost 3 bases and J lost 0, with 10 bases in between. CDR3 length: 14 residues. The CDR3 protein is CASSSRADSYEQYF. The CDR3 bases are TGCGCCAGCAGCTCTCGCGCAGACTCCTACGAGCAGTACTTC. Drawing the rest from reference TRBV5-1 and TRBJ2-7, the complete variable domain is KAGVTQTPRYLIKTRGQQVTLSCSPISGHRSVSWYQQTPGQGLQFLFEYFSETQRNKGNFPGRFSGRQFSNSRSEMNVSTLELGDSALYLCASSSRADSYEQYFGPGTRLTVT.

This chain connects TRBV14 to TRBJ2-5, with D possibly matching TRBD1 (6 bases). CDR3 length: 14 residues. V was shortened by 5 bases and J by 5 bases, with 15 bases between the two germline ends. Germline V gives CDR1 SGHDN, CDR2 FVKESK. The chain's CDR3 is CASSARGILETQYF. In DNA form, the CDR3 reads TGTGCCAGCAGCGCTAGGGGGATTTTGGAGACCCAGTACTTC. The variable domain in full, with the rest retrieved from reference TRBV14 and TRBJ2-5, is EAGVTQFPSHSVIEKGQTVTLRCDPISGHDNLYWYRRVMGKEIKFLLHFVKESKQDESGMPNNRFLAERTGGTYSTLKVQPAELEDSGVYFCASSARGILETQYFGPGTRLLVL.

This clonotype was seen a few times. J is TRBJ1-2 and V is TRBV2; 7 bases line up with TRBD1. This CDR3 spans 13 amino acids. The germline V gene has CDR1 SNHLY and CDR2 FYNNEI. V shed 6 bases, J shed 6 bases, and the junction held 7 bases outside the gene matches. The CDR3 loop is CASRVGQGDGYTF. In DNA form, the CDR3 reads TGTGCCAGCAGAGTCGGGCAGGGGGATGGCTACACCTTC.

The chain joins TRBV7-9 to TRBJ2-7, with 8 bases matching TRBD1. CDR1 SEHNR and CDR2 FQNEAQ come from the germline V gene (reference sequence). CDR3 size: 15 residues. V gave up 4 bases and J gave up 3 bases; unmatched junction bases: 8. The CDR3 is CASSSTGEASYEQYF. The CDR3 coding sequence is TGTGCCAGCAGCTCGACAGGGGAAGCCAGCTACGAGCAGTACTTC.

This clonotype appeared many times. The genes are TRBV12-3 or TRBV12-4 and TRBJ2-2, with D hard to call. Trimming removed 3 bases from V and 6 bases from J, with 2 bases in between. The CDR3 covers 11 residues. CDR3 nucleotide sequence: TGTGCCAGCAGTTTGCCCGGGGAGCTGTTTTTT. Amino acids: CASSLPGELFF.

This clonotype was recorded a few times. The V and J genes are TRBV7-9 and TRBJ2-7, with 10 bases aligning to TRBD1. Germline lookup yields CDR1 SEHNR and CDR2 FQNEAQ (reference sequence). This CDR3 is 15 amino acids long. V gave up 5 bases and J gave up 5 bases; unmatched junction bases: 9. CDR3 amino acids: CASSGTGVLTDEQYF. CDR3 sequence (DNA): TGTGCCAGCAGCGGGACAGGGGTATTAACGGACGAGCAGTACTTC.

This clonotype came up a few times. The gene calls are TRBV4-3 and TRBJ1-5; D is possibly TRBD1 (5 bases). Per germline, CDR1 LGHNA and CDR2 YSLEER. V was pared by 4 bases and J by 0 bases, with 19 bases between. This CDR3 comprises 18 residues. DNA of the CDR3: TGCGCCAGCAGCCTCGAAGGGACCGCCTATTATAGCAATCAGCCCCAGCATTTT. Translation: CASSLEGTAYYSNQPQHF.

Only a few counts were recorded for this clonotype. The rearrangement joins TRBV11-2 to TRBJ2-2; the D gene is possibly TRBD1 (6 bases). CDR3 length equals 17 residues. Trimming removed 0 bases at V and 3 bases at J, with 14 bases between. From germline, CDR1 is SGHAT and CDR2 FQNNGV. CDR3 DNA sequence: TGTGCCAGCAGCTTAGATGCCCCAGGGGCCTACACCGGGGAGCTGTTTTTT. Translating gives CASSLDAPGAYTGELFF.